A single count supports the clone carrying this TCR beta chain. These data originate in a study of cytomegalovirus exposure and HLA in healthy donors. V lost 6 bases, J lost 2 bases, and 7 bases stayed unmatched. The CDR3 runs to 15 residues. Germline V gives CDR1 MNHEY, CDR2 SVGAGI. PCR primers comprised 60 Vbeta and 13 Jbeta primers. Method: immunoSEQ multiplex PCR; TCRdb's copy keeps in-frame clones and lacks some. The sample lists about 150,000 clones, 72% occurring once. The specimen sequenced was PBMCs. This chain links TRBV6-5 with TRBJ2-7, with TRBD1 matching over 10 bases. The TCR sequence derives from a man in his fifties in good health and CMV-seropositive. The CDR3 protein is CASRPGTGAAYEQYF. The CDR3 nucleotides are TGTGCCAGCAGGCCGGGGACAGGGGCCGCCTACGAGCAGTACTTC.